This T cell receptor beta chain originates from a study of T cells in localized non-small cell lung cancer. The germline V gene encodes CDR1 SGHNT and CDR2 YYREEE (reference sequence). The V gene end was trimmed by 4 bases and the J gene end by 3 bases; junction bases not matched to a gene: 11. The CDR3 totals 17 residues. General study points: Overall survival was longer when the density of T cells in the blood was higher. Appearing in adjacent lung were a median roughly 60 of the top 100 tumor clones. Only one tumor region went through sequencing, so heterogeneity may still be there. The greatest T cell clonality was found in uninvolved adjacent lung (higher than in tumor).

Sequencing used immunoSEQ multiplex PCR; TCRdb keeps in-frame clones, though not all of them. Of tens of thousands of clones listed, around 90% were seen once; the top ten hold about 7%. Details on this clone: The antigen remains unidentified.

V usage is TRBV5-4 and J usage is TRBJ2-1; 9 positions match TRBD2. The source of this sequence is a male donor older than 55 with stage I lung adenocarcinoma. This material consisted of peripheral blood, taken before any cancer treatment. CDR3 DNA: TGTGCCAGCAGCCTGCTCGTGGCGGGGGGGGACTACAATGAGCAGTTCTTC. Amino acids: CASSLLVAGGDYNEQFF.